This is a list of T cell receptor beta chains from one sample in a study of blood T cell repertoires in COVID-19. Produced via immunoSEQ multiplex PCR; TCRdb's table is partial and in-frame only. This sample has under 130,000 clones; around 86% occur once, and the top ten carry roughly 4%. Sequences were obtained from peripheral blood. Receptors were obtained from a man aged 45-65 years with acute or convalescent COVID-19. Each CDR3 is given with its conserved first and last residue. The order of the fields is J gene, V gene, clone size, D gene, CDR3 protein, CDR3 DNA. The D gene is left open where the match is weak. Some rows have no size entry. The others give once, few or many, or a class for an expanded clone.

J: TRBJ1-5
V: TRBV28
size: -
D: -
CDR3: CASSLRTAASNQPQHF
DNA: TGTGCCAGCAGTTTGAGGACTGCAGCTAGCAATCAGCCCCAGCATTTT

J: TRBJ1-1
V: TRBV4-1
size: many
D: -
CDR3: CASRNRDPYTEAFF
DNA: TGCGCCAGCAGAAACAGGGATCCTTACACTGAAGCTTTCTTT

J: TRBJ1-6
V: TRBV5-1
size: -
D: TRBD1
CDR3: CASSFGTGQSPLHF
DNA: TGCGCCAGCAGCTTCGGGACAGGGCAGTCACCCCTCCACTTT

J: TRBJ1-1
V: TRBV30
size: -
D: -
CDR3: CAWRTELNTEAFF
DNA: TGTGCCTGGAGGACAGAATTGAACACTGAAGCTTTCTTT

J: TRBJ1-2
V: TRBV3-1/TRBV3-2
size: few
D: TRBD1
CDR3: CASRTGDGYTF
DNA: TGTGCCAGCAGGACAGGGGACGGCTACACCTTC

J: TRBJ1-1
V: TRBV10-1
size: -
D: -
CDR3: CASSESSLSEAFF
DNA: TGCGCCAGCAGTGAGTCGAGTCTATCTGAAGCTTTCTTT

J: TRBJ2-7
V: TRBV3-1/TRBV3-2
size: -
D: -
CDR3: CASSQDWSGRYEQYF
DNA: TGTGCCAGCAGCCAAGATTGGTCAGGGCGCTACGAGCAGTACTTC

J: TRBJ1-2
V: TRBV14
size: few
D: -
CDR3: CASSQEQSFYGYTF
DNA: TGTGCCAGCAGCCAAGAACAGTCGTTCTATGGCTACACCTTC

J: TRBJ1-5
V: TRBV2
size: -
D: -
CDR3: CASSAEAESQPQHF
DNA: TGTGCCAGCAGTGCGGAGGCAGAGTCACAGCCCCAGCATTTT

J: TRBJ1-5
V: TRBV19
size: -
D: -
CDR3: CASSIGGENQPQHF
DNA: TGTGCCAGTAGTATTGGTGGGGAGAATCAGCCCCAGCATTTT

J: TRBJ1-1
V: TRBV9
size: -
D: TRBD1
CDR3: CASSFWDRGQGMSTEAFF
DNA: TGTGCCAGCAGCTTCTGGGACAGGGGACAGGGGATGAGCACTGAAGCTTTCTTT

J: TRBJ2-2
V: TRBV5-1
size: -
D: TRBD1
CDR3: CASSFRDRDTGELFF
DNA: TGCGCCAGCAGCTTCCGGGACAGGGACACCGGGGAGCTGTTTTTT

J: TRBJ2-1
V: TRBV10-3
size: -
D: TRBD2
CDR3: CAISVAGGNEQFF
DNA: TGTGCCATCAGTGTAGCGGGAGGGAATGAGCAGTTCTTC

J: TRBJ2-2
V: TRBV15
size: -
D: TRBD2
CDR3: CATSRRAGAGELFF
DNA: TGTGCCACCAGCAGGAGAGCGGGAGCAGGGGAGCTGTTTTTT

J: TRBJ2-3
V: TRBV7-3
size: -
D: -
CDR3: CASSLGGARTDTQYF
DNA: TGTGCCAGCAGCTTAGGGGGGGCACGCACAGATACGCAGTATTTT

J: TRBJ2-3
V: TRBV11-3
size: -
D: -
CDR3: CASSFGRGTDTQYF
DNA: TGTGCCAGCAGCTTTGGCAGGGGAACAGATACGCAGTATTTT

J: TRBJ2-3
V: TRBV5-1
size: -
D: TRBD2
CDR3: CASSRTSGGTDTQYF
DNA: TGCGCCAGCAGCCGGACTAGCGGGGGGACAGATACGCAGTATTTT

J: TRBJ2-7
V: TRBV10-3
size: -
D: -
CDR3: CATSENRFYEQYF
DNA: TGTGCCACCAGCGAAAACAGGTTCTACGAGCAGTACTTC

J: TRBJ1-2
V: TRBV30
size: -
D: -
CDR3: CAKSQANYGYTF
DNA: TGTGCGAAGTCTCAGGCTAACTATGGCTACACCTTC

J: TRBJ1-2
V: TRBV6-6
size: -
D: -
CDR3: CASRPSIDFLGYTF
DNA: TGTGCCAGCAGACCGTCCATAGATTTTTTGGGCTACACCTTC

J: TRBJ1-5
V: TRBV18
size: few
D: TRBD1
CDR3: CASSPLPGHRGEGNQPQHF
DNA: TGTGCCAGCTCACCGCTACCGGGACACAGGGGTGAGGGCAATCAGCCCCAGCATTTT

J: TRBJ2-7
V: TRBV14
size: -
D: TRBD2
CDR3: CASSQPLGAGGTYEQYF
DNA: TGTGCCAGCAGCCAGCCCCTAGGAGCGGGAGGGACCTACGAGCAGTACTTC

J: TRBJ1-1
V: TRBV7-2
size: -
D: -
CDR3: CASSFSVNTEAFF
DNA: TGTGCCAGCAGCTTCAGTGTGAACACTGAAGCTTTCTTT

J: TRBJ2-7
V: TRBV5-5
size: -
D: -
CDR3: CASSLEAGNSYEQYF
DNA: TGTGCCAGCAGCTTGGAGGCAGGGAATTCCTACGAGCAGTACTTC

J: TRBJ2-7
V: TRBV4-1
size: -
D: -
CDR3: CASSQPDRGYEQYF
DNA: TGCGCCAGCAGCCAGCCCGACAGAGGCTACGAGCAGTACTTC

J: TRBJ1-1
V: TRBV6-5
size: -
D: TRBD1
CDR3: CASSSGTANTEAFF
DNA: TGTGCCAGCAGTTCCGGGACAGCTAACACTGAAGCTTTCTTT

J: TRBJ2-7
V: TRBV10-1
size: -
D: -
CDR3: CASSEVFAGTYEQYF
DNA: TGCGCCAGCAGTGAGGTCTTTGCGGGAACCTACGAGCAGTACTTC

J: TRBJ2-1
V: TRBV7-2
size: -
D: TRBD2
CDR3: CASSLARTSGRDYNEQFF
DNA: TGTGCCAGCAGCTTAGCACGGACTAGCGGGAGGGACTACAATGAGCAGTTCTTC

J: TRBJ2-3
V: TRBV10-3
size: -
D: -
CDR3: CAISESRRSTDTQYF
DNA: TGTGCCATCAGTGAGTCTCGGAGGTCGACAGATACGCAGTATTTT

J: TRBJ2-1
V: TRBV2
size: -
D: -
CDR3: CASSEGGEQFF
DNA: TGTGCCAGCAGTGAAGGAGGTGAGCAGTTCTTC

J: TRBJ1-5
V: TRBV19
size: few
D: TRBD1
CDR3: CASSILGQGAFQPQHF
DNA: TGTGCCAGTAGTATTTTAGGACAGGGGGCTTTTCAGCCCCAGCATTTT

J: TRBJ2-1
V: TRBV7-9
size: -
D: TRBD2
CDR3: CASSSGLAGINEQFF
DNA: TGTGCCAGCAGCTCGGGACTAGCGGGGATCAATGAGCAGTTCTTC

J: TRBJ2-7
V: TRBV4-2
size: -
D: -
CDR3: CASSQTSRGAVEQYF
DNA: TGTGCCAGCAGCCAAACGAGCAGGGGGGCGGTCGAGCAGTACTTC

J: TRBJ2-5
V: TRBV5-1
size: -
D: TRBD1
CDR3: CASSSSGQGPAQYF
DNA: TGCGCCAGCAGCTCATCGGGACAGGGGCCGGCTCAGTACTTC

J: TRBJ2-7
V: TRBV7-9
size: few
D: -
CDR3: CASSPDRHPYEQYF
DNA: TGTGCCAGCAGCCCAGACAGACATCCCTACGAGCAGTACTTC

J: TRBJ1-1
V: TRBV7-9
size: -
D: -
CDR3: CASSLVQGDRTEAFF
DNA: TGTGCCAGCAGCTTAGTGCAGGGCGACAGGACTGAAGCTTTCTTT

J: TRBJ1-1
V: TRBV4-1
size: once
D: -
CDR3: CASSHGGKNTEAFF
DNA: TGCGCCAGCAGCCACGGAGGGAAGAACACTGAAGCTTTCTTT

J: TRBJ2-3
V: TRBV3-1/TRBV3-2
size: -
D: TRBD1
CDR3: CASSLLQGGAGTQYF
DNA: TGTGCCAGCAGCCTCTTACAGGGGGGCGCGGGGACGCAGTATTTT

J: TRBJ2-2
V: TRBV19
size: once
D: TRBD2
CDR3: CASTGLAGGYGTGELFF
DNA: TGTGCCAGTACTGGACTAGCGGGGGGATACGGAACCGGGGAGCTGTTTTTT

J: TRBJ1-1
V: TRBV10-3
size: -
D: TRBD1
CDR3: CAIRNDGTGGWTEAFF
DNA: TGTGCCATCAGAAATGATGGGACAGGGGGTTGGACTGAAGCTTTCTTT

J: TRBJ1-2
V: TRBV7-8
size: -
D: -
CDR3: CASSSRTPLGYTF
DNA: TGTGCCAGCAGCTCCAGGACACCCCTAGGCTACACCTTC